This TCR beta chain was recovered during a study of identifying expanded T cells in peripheral blood. Study-level points and caveats: Across healthy donors, higher total template counts meant significantly greater approximately two-week count variance. About 1.2 clones differed between technical replicates, versus about 16 and 19 over time.

TCRdb's copy holds only in-frame clones and misses some; the assay was immunoSEQ multiplex PCR. The sample holds tens of thousands of clones, roughly 84% seen once. CDR3 length: 16 residues. V was clipped by 5 bases and J by 5 bases; unmatched bases: 12. Per the germline V gene, CDR1 is KGHSH and CDR2 is LQKENI. On this clone itself: Its antigen is as yet unknown.

This sequence was found in a person aged 18 to 70 in good health. The sample taken for sequencing was blood. The V call is TRBV18, the J call TRBJ2-5, with 9 bases identical to TRBD2. CDR3 coding DNA: TGTGCCAGCTCAGCCAATGGCGGGAGGGCCGAGGAGACCCAGTACTTC. Translation gives CASSANGGRAEETQYF.